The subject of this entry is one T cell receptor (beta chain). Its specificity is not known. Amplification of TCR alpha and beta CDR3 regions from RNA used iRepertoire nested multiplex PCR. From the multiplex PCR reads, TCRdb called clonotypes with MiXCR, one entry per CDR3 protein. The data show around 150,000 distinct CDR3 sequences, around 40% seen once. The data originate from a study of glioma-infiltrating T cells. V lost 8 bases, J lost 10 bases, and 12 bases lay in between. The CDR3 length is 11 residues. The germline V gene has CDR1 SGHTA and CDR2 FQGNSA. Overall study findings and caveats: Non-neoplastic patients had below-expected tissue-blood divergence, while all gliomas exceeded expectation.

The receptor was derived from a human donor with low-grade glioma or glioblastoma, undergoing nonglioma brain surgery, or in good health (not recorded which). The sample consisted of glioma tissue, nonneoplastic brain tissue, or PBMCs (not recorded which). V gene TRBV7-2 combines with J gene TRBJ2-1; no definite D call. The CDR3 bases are TGTGCCAGCCAGAGCCAGCGAGAGCAGTTCTTC. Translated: CASQSQREQFF.